This entry lists 5 T cell receptor beta chains sequenced from one sample in a study of STAT5B mutations in CD4+ large granular lymphocyte leukemia. The protocol was immunoSEQ multiplex PCR, while the TCRdb copy is restricted to in-frame clones and leaves out a portion. The table includes fewer than 45,000 clones, 65% to 90% detected once. The sequencing input was CD4+ T cells from blood buffy coats. These receptor sequences come from a human donor in good health.

The rearrangement joins TRBV29-1 to TRBJ2-1; D call uncertain. The length of the CDR3 is 13 residues. Germline V gives CDR1 SQVTM, CDR2 ANQGSEA. Trimming shortened V by 6 bases and J by 6 bases, and 15 bases separated the two germline ends. The CDR3 sequence is CSVLTRSVNEQFF. In DNA form, the CDR3 reads TGCAGCGTCCTAACTCGCTCGGTCAATGAGCAGTTCTTC.

The chain uses TRBV7-2 and TRBJ2-5; 10 nucleotides line up with TRBD2. Germline lookup yields CDR1 SGHTA and CDR2 FQGNSA. CDR3 length: 17 amino acids. Losses at the gene ends were 4 bases for V and 1 base for J; bases not matched to a gene: 9. CDR3 residues: CASSSLWTSGRQETQYF. The CDR3 DNA reads TGTGCCAGCAGCTCCCTCTGGACTAGCGGACGCCAAGAGACCCAGTACTTC.

The chain links TRBV18 to TRBJ2-7; TRBD1 aligns across 9 bases. The CDR3 is 16 amino acids. Germline CDR1 reads KGHSH; CDR2 reads LQKENI. J gave up 1 base and V 4 bases, and 8 bases lay outside the gene matches. CDR3: CASSQYRDRASYEQYF. The CDR3 bases are TGTGCCAGCTCACAATACCGGGACAGGGCTTCCTACGAGCAGTACTTC.

The chain combines TRBV6-6 with TRBJ2-3, with 10 bases lining up with TRBD1. This CDR3 contains 15 residues. CDR1 is MNHNY, CDR2 SVGAGI, per germline (reference sequence). V trimming: 0 bases; J trimming: 4 bases; junction bases outside the gene matches: 1. The CDR3 here is CASSYSGTGADTQYF. The CDR3 nucleotides are TGTGCCAGCAGTTACTCGGGGACAGGGGCAGATACGCAGTATTTT.

The sample holds one count of this clone. V usage is TRBV6-1 and J usage is TRBJ1-1; D remains ambiguous. The V gene's germline CDR1 is MNHNS and CDR2 SASEGT. The length of the CDR3 is 15 residues. V lost 4 bases and J 1 base, leaving 13 bases between the germline ends. In DNA, the CDR3 is TGTGCCAGCAGTGGTTCTTTAGGAGGGAACACTGAAGCTTTCTTT. It encodes CASSGSLGGNTEAFF.